This section outlines one T cell receptor beta chain sequence together with its context. Antigen unknown. The treatment here: approximately nine-day PBMC culture with coronavirus spike peptide pools or control peptides (ViraFEST assay). There are 14 residues in the CDR3. Germline V gene lookup returns CDR1 SGHTA and CDR2 FQGNSA. Trimming took off 0 bases at V and 1 base at J, with 3 bases between the two ends. Sequenced with the Oncomine TCR Beta short-read assay was DNA taken from cultured CD4+ T cells. Using its own MiXCR run on the PCR reads, TCRdb lists one record per CDR3 protein. The sample contains about 17,000 distinct CDR3 sequences, 70% to 75% of which appear only once. This sample is drawn from a study of vaccination and CD4 T cells after COVID-19. Background on the study: Nasal swab PCR showed SARS-CoV-2 in convalescent patients, several with mild and one with severe disease.

Sample: CD4+ T cells from blood, cultured in vitro. The chain is built from TRBV7-2 and TRBJ2-2, with D unclear. This receptor was obtained from a human donor who had recovered from COVID-19. CDR3 nucleotide sequence: TGTGCCAGCAGCTTAGCAGGGAACACCGGGGAGCTGTTTTTT. Its protein is CASSLAGNTGELFF. The full variable domain, its missing parts supplied by reference TRBV7-2 and TRBJ2-2, is GAGVSQSPSNKVTEKGKDVELRCDPISGHTALYWYRQSLGQGLEFLIYFQGNSAPDKSGLPSDRFSAERTGGSVSTLTIQRTQQEDSAVYLCASSLAGNTGELFFGEGSRLTVL.